A selection of T cell receptor beta chains follows, all from one sample in a study of vaccination effects on CD4 cells after COVID-19. Their antigens remain unidentified. The protocol was immunoSEQ multiplex PCR, while the TCRdb copy is restricted to in-frame clones and leaves out a portion. The data hold roughly 41,000 clones, with 77% observed a single time. The sequences come from CD4+ T cells from PBMCs cultured with HCoV-NL63 spike peptides, collected before COVID-19 vaccination. These receptors were obtained from a human donor who received a COVID-19 vaccine. CDR3s include the opening cysteine and the closing phenylalanine or tryptophan. A D gene is named only where the DNA matches it firmly. Clone size is given for some rows only: seen once, a few or many times, or a class if the clone is expanded.

v_gene	abundance	d_gene	len	j_gene	CDR3nt	CDR3aa
TRBV4-3	NA	NA	15	TRBJ1-2	TGCGCCAGCAGCCAAATGGACTCCTCTGGCTATGGCTACACCTTC	CASSQMDSSGYGYTF
TRBV7-8	once	TRBD1	15	TRBJ1-1	TGTGCCAGCAGCGGCCTAACAGGGGGCTGGACTGAAGCTTTCTTT	CASSGLTGGWTEAFF
TRBV2	few	NA	13	TRBJ2-2	TGTGCCAGCAGTGCCCTCACAGGTCGGGAGCTGTTTTTT	CASSALTGRELFF
TRBV9	NA	NA	15	TRBJ1-3	TGTGCCAGCAGCTTACACATTTCCTCTGGAAACACCATATATTTT	CASSLHISSGNTIYF
TRBV5-4	NA	TRBD1	14	TRBJ2-5	TGTGCCAGCACCTTAAGACAGGGACAGGGGACCCAGTACTTC	CASTLRQGQGTQYF
TRBV12-5	NA	NA	15	TRBJ1-6	TGTGCTAGTGGTTTGTACGAATCCTATAATTCACCCCTCCACTTT	CASGLYESYNSPLHF
TRBV18	NA	NA	11	TRBJ2-5	TGTGCCAGCTCACCTCAAGAGACCCAGTACTTC	CASSPQETQYF
TRBV3-1/TRBV3-2	NA	NA	15	TRBJ2-1	TGTGCCAGCAGCCAAGATCCGAGGGGCCACAATGAGCAGTTCTTC	CASSQDPRGHNEQFF
TRBV10-3	few	TRBD1	14	TRBJ2-3	TGTGCCATCAGTGTGCAGGGGGCGACAGATACGCAGTATTTT	CAISVQGATDTQYF
TRBV12-5	NA	TRBD1	21	TRBJ2-4	TGTGCTAGTGGTTCCGTCCGGACAGGTGCGAGAACTGTCCAAGCCAAAAACATTCAGTACTTC	CASGSVRTGARTVQAKNIQYF
TRBV21-1	NA	NA	18	TRBJ2-6	TGTGCCAGCAGCAAAGGGGCAGGGTTAAGCTCTGGGGCCAACGTCCTGACTTTC	CASSKGAGLSSGANVLTF
TRBV19	NA	TRBD1	14	TRBJ1-2	TGTGCCAGTCAACGCGACAGGGGAAACTATGGCTACACCTTC	CASQRDRGNYGYTF
TRBV24-1	few	TRBD1	16	TRBJ1-2	TGTGCCACCAGTGATTCTCGGACAGGGCGGGCCTATGGCTACACCTTC	CATSDSRTGRAYGYTF
TRBV19	NA	TRBD1	19	TRBJ1-5	TGTGCCAGTAGTATAGATCCCCGATCGGACAGGCGGTCCAATCAGCCCCAGCATTTT	CASSIDPRSDRRSNQPQHF
TRBV4-3	NA	NA	15	TRBJ1-1	TGCGCCAGCAGCCAAGCATGGACAGCGAACACTGAAGCTTTCTTT	CASSQAWTANTEAFF
TRBV5-1	NA	TRBD1	15	TRBJ2-1	TGCGCCAGCAGCTTGCAGCCGGGACAGTACAATGAGCAGTTCTTC	CASSLQPGQYNEQFF
TRBV19	NA	NA	14	TRBJ1-5	TGTGCCAGTAGTATTTGGGGGGCCGGTCAGCCCCAGCATTTT	CASSIWGAGQPQHF
TRBV7-2	NA	NA	13	TRBJ1-2	TGTGCCAGCAGCTTATCAGAGAACTATGGCTACACCTTC	CASSLSENYGYTF
TRBV10-3	NA	TRBD1	15	TRBJ2-1	TGTGCCATCAGTGAAGGGACAGGGTTTGAGAATGAGCAGTTCTTC	CAISEGTGFENEQFF
TRBV5-8	NA	TRBD1	14	TRBJ2-1	TGTGCCAGCAGCTTCAATTACAGGGGAAATGAGCAGTTCTTC	CASSFNYRGNEQFF
TRBV4-1	NA	NA	15	TRBJ1-2	TGCGCCAGCAGCCCTAACATGGGAGCTAACTATGGCTACACCTTC	CASSPNMGANYGYTF